Below, 29 T cell receptor beta chains from the same sample are listed, as sequenced in a study of T cells in tuberculosis. Sequencing used immunoSEQ multiplex PCR; TCRdb keeps in-frame clones, though not all of them. The profile covers 38,000 or so clones, with 95% appearing a single time and roughly 3.5% taken by the ten largest. The sequencing sample was made of PBMCs. The receptor set was obtained from a donor between 5 and 29 years old with latent tuberculosis or without tuberculosis infection.

J is TRBJ2-1 and V is TRBV6-5, with TRBD2 matching 11 bases. Looked up from germline, CDR1 is MNHEY and CDR2 is SVGAGI. CDR3 length equals 15 residues. The trim removed 5 bases at V and 3 bases at J, leaving 3 bases unmatched. The DNA for the CDR3 is TGTGCCAGCAGTGCGACTAGCGGGGACTACAATGAGCAGTTCTTC. Translating gives CASSATSGDYNEQFF.

The V and J genes are TRBV27 and TRBJ2-5; D is uncertain. This CDR3 region has 18 residues. Between the trimmed V and J ends, which lost 0 bases and 2 bases, there was a span of 19 bases. CDR1 and CDR2 (germline): MNHEY, SMNVEV (reference sequence). CDR3 in DNA: TGTGCCAGCAGTTTATCGATAAATGCCCGCGGCATACAAGAGACCCAGTACTTC. Its translation: CASSLSINARGIQETQYF.

This rearrangement joins TRBV25-1 to TRBJ2-2; tentatively, D is TRBD2 (6 bases). The V end was cut by 3 bases, the J end by 7 bases, with 18 bases between. The CDR3 has 16 amino acids. Germline V gives CDR1 MGHDK, CDR2 SYGVNS. For the CDR3, the DNA is TGTGCCAGCAGTGACGGAATACGCGGGGCGAGCGGGGAGCTGTTTTTT. Its translation: CASSDGIRGASGELFF.

This CDR3 is CASSLFGGGTVYGYTF. The CDR3 nucleotides read TGTGCCAGCAGTCTCTTCGGGGGGGGTACCGTCTATGGCTACACCTTC. The chain uses TRBV28 and TRBJ1-2; a weak D match, TRBD1 (5 bases). Germline V CDR1 and CDR2: MDHEN, SYDVKM. V was shortened by 5 bases and J by 4 bases, with 20 bases between the two germline ends. The CDR3 sequence is 16 residues long.

The chain recombines TRBV29-1 with TRBJ2-3; a possible D gene is TRBD2 (7 bases). The CDR3 has 13 amino acids. The germline CDR1 and CDR2 sequences are SQVTM and ANQGSEA. V dropped 7 bases and J dropped 6 bases, with 17 bases sitting between them. The CDR3 loop reads CSAIGGAVDTQYF. The CDR3, as DNA: TGCAGCGCCATAGGGGGGGCGGTCGATACGCAGTATTTT.

This clone was observed once. This chain joins TRBV28 and TRBJ2-1, with 7 bases fitting TRBD1. J gave up 5 bases and V 5 bases, and 6 bases lay outside the gene matches. CDR3 length equals 14 residues. Germline CDR1 MDHEN, CDR2 SYDVKM. The CDR3 reads CASSPSDRDNEQFF. CDR3 DNA: TGTGCCAGCAGTCCCAGCGACAGGGACAATGAGCAGTTCTTC. Full variable domain (rest looked up from reference TRBV28 and TRBJ2-1): DVKVTQSSRYLVKRTGEKVFLECVQDMDHENMFWYRQDPGLGLRLIYFSYDVKMKEKGDIPEGYSVSREKKERFSLILESASTNQTSMYLCASSPSDRDNEQFFGPGTRLTVL.

This chain connects TRBV25-1 to TRBJ1-3; 8 bases fit TRBD1. Germline loops: CDR1 MGHDK, CDR2 SYGVNS. CDR3 length: 15 amino acids. V shed 4 bases, J shed 2 bases, and the junction held 4 bases outside the gene matches. The CDR3 coding sequence is TGTGCCAGCAGTGGGGGGACAGGACCTGGAAACACCATATATTTT. It specifies CASSGGTGPGNTIYF. Filled out from reference TRBV25-1 and TRBJ1-3, the complete variable domain reads EADIYQTPRYLVIGTGKKITLECSQTMGHDKMYWYQQDPGMELHLIHYSYGVNSTEKGDLSSESTVSRIRTEHFPLTLESARPSHTSQYLCASSGGTGPGNTIYFGEGSWLTVV.

The count of this clone is one. The J gene is TRBJ1-5, the V gene TRBV28, with 7 bases fitting TRBD1. With V trimmed by 5 bases and J by 4 bases, 14 bases remained unmatched. The CDR3 covers 17 residues. Germline-derived CDR1 and CDR2 are MDHEN and SYDVKM. The CDR3 is CASSLDKTGTLNQPQHF. The DNA for the CDR3 is TGTGCCAGCAGTCTGGATAAGACAGGGACCCTGAATCAGCCCCAGCATTTT.

The gene calls are TRBV25-1 and TRBJ1-6, with D unresolved. Per the germline V gene, CDR1 is MGHDK and CDR2 is SYGVNS. The CDR3 has 15 amino acids. V shed 4 bases and J shed 4 bases, with 11 bases lying between them. CDR3 bases: TGTGCCAGCAGTGGACGGAGAAAGTATAATTCACCCCTCCACTTT. Translating gives CASSGRRKYNSPLHF.

This chain uses TRBV9 with TRBJ1-5, with a possible D match to TRBD1 (5 bases). CDR1 is SGDLS and CDR2 is YYNGEE in the germline V gene. The V end was cut by 0 bases, the J end by 2 bases, with 9 bases between. The CDR3 sequence is 15 residues long. The CDR3 sequence: CASSVDWGGNQPQHF. CDR3 nucleotide sequence: TGTGCCAGCAGCGTAGATTGGGGCGGCAATCAGCCCCAGCATTTT.

V gene TRBV30 combines with J gene TRBJ1-2; a possible D gene is TRBD1 (6 bases). The ends were cut back, 4 bases at V and 3 bases at J, with 15 bases in the middle. The CDR3 consists of 14 residues. CDR1 is GTSNPN, CDR2 SVGIG, per germline (reference sequence). The CDR3 reads CAWTPGHQDYGYTF. CDR3 bases: TGTGCCTGGACTCCGGGACATCAAGACTATGGCTACACCTTC.

The CDR3 spells CASSQGLREKLFF. CDR3 bases: TGTGCCAGCAGTCAGGGTTTACGTGAAAAACTGTTTTTT. The genes are TRBV28 and TRBJ1-4; TRBD1 might be the D (5 bases). Germline values: CDR1 MDHEN, CDR2 SYDVKM. The germline V and J ends were trimmed by 5 bases and 7 bases, with 11 bases remaining between them. CDR3 length equals 13 residues.

The J gene is TRBJ1-5, the V gene TRBV28; 12 nucleotides match TRBD1. CDR3 size: 15 residues. Trimming took 4 bases from V and 5 from J; bases not matched to a gene: 3. The germline gives CDR1 MDHEN, CDR2 SYDVKM. The CDR3 region has the DNA TGTGCCAGCAGTTCCGGGACAGGGGGCTATCAGCCCCAGCATTTT. It specifies CASSSGTGGYQPQHF. Combining the CDR3 with reference TRBV28 and TRBJ1-5 gives the whole variable domain DVKVTQSSRYLVKRTGEKVFLECVQDMDHENMFWYRQDPGLGLRLIYFSYDVKMKEKGDIPEGYSVSREKKERFSLILESASTNQTSMYLCASSSGTGGYQPQHFGDGTRLSIL.

V usage is TRBV15 and J usage is TRBJ2-1, with 8 bases aligning to TRBD2. The J segment lost 6 bases and the V segment lost 0 bases, leaving 7 bases of the junction unmatched. This CDR3 is built from 16 residues. Germline CDR1 and CDR2: LNHNV and YYDKDF (reference sequence). The CDR3 is CATSRDSAGGSNEQFF. The CDR3 nucleotides are TGTGCCACCAGCAGAGATTCGGCGGGGGGTAGCAATGAGCAGTTCTTC.

The genes are TRBV29-1 and TRBJ1-2, with unresolved D. The CDR3 length is 12 residues. Germline-derived CDR1 and CDR2 are SQVTM and ANQGSEA. V lost 6 bases to trimming and J lost 4 bases, with 12 bases between them. The CDR3 loop is CSVLRDFYGYTF. The CDR3 DNA follows: TGCAGCGTCCTCCGGGATTTCTATGGCTACACCTTC.

This chain uses TRBV5-4 with TRBJ2-7; TRBD2 aligns across 10 bases. The germline gives CDR1 SGHNT, CDR2 YYREEE (reference sequence). This CDR3 spans 16 amino acids. V gave up 4 bases and J gave up 7 bases; unmatched junction bases: 14. In DNA form, the CDR3 reads TGTGCCAGCAGCGACAGTGTAAGCGGGGGGGCCTCTGAGCAGTACTTC. It codes for CASSDSVSGGASEQYF.

The J gene is TRBJ2-3, the V gene TRBV2; 9 bases are a match to TRBD2. The germline gives CDR1 SNHLY, CDR2 FYNNEI. V was pared by 0 bases and J by 2 bases, with 3 bases of the junction left unmatched. CDR3 length: 16 residues. The CDR3 protein is CASSEAAGGPTDTQYF. DNA of the CDR3: TGTGCCAGCAGTGAAGCGGCGGGGGGGCCCACAGATACGCAGTATTTT. Combining the CDR3 with reference TRBV2 and TRBJ2-3 gives the whole variable domain EPEVTQTPSHQVTQMGQEVILRCVPISNHLYFYWYRQILGQKVEFLVSFYNNEISEKSEIFDDQFSVERPDGSNFTLKIRSTKLEDSAMYFCASSEAAGGPTDTQYFGPGTRLTVL.

The chain is built from TRBV15 and TRBJ1-5, with 7 bases that match TRBD1. V shed 3 bases, J shed 1 base, and the junction held 9 bases outside the gene matches. This CDR3 has 17 amino acids. Germline V gene sequence: CDR1 LNHNV, CDR2 YYDKDF (reference sequence). CDR3: CATSRAQGVVSNQPQHF. CDR3 bases: TGTGCCACCAGCAGGGCGCAGGGGGTAGTAAGCAATCAGCCCCAGCATTTT.

This chain connects TRBV25-1 to TRBJ1-1, with TRBD1 identical over 9 bases. The CDR3 sequence is 15 residues long. V gave up 3 bases and J gave up 1 base; unmatched junction bases: 3. Germline V lookup: CDR1 MGHDK, CDR2 SYGVNS. This CDR3 reads CASSDTQGANTEAFF. The DNA of the CDR3 is TGTGCCAGCAGTGACACACAGGGGGCGAACACTGAAGCTTTCTTT.

CDR3 nucleotides: TGTGCCAGCAGTGGACAAACAGGTTCGGCTGAGCAGTTCTTC. Protein product: CASSGQTGSAEQFF. The genes are TRBV25-1 and TRBJ2-1, with D perhaps TRBD1 (5 bases). There are 14 residues in the CDR3. CDR1 is MGHDK and CDR2 is SYGVNS in the germline V gene. With 4 bases removed from V and 9 bases from J, the gap between germline ends came to 16 bases.

The rearrangement joins TRBV14 to TRBJ1-1; D gene unclear. Trimming stripped 5 bases from V and 5 bases from J, with 15 bases between. The CDR3 runs 14 residues. CDR1 SGHDN and CDR2 FVKESK come from the germline V gene. The CDR3: CASSFTLGRTEAFF. The CDR3 region has the DNA TGTGCCAGCAGCTTTACACTAGGGAGAACTGAAGCTTTCTTT. Full variable domain (remainder filled in from reference TRBV14 and TRBJ1-1): EAGVTQFPSHSVIEKGQTVTLRCDPISGHDNLYWYRRVMGKEIKFLLHFVKESKQDESGMPNNRFLAERTGGTYSTLKVQPAELEDSGVYFCASSFTLGRTEAFFGQGTRLTVV.

V is TRBV30 and J is TRBJ1-1; the D is unclear. There are 13 residues in the CDR3. In germline, CDR1 is GTSNPN, CDR2 SVGIG (reference sequence). The V end was cut by 1 base, the J end by 2 bases, with 8 bases between. CDR3 sequence: CAWSARGNTEAFF. In DNA, the CDR3 is TGTGCCTGGAGTGCCCGGGGAAACACTGAAGCTTTCTTT.

The chain has TRBV5-4 and TRBJ2-3, with 10 bases matching TRBD2. The junction had 5 bases not matched to a gene; V was cut back by 0 bases and J by 1 base. Germline lookup yields CDR1 SGHNT and CDR2 YYREEE (reference sequence). The CDR3 loop spans 17 amino acids. The CDR3 DNA reads TGTGCCAGCAGCTTGGATTTGCTAGCGGGGGGCACAGATACGCAGTATTTT. This codes for CASSLDLLAGGTDTQYF. Drawing the rest from reference TRBV5-4 and TRBJ2-3, the complete variable domain is ETGVTQSPTHLIKTRGQQVTLRCSSQSGHNTVSWYQQALGQGPQFIFQYYREEENGRGNFPPRFSGLQFPNYSSELNVNALELDDSALYLCASSLDLLAGGTDTQYFGPGTRLTVL.

CDR3 sequence reads: CASSSPPGGHTF. The CDR3 region has the DNA TGTGCCAGCAGTTCTCCGCCCGGGGGGCACACCTTC. The V call is TRBV28, the J call TRBJ1-2; a weak D match, TRBD1 (6 bases). The CDR3 has 12 amino acids. In germline, CDR1 is MDHEN, CDR2 SYDVKM. Trimming took 4 bases from V and 12 from J, leaving 15 bases between them.

The genes are TRBV7-2 and TRBJ2-2; no firm D call. V lost 6 bases and J 6 bases, leaving 5 bases between the germline ends. This CDR3 has 11 residues. Germline CDR1 reads SGHTA; CDR2 reads FQGNSA. The CDR3 coding sequence is TGTGCCAGCAGTCCGTCCGGGGAGCTGTTTTTT. It specifies CASSPSGELFF.

The chain links TRBV6-1 to TRBJ2-2, with D possibly TRBD1 on 6 matching bases. This CDR3 spans 14 amino acids. The V gene lost 6 bases and the J gene lost 6 bases, with 14 bases spanning the gap. From germline, CDR1 is MNHNS and CDR2 SASEGT. CDR3 sequence (DNA): TGTGCCAGCAGGGACAGCCGGGACGCCGGGGAGCTGTTTTTT. It is translated as CASRDSRDAGELFF.

This rearrangement joins TRBV28 to TRBJ2-7; 9 nucleotides line up with TRBD1. There are 15 residues in the CDR3. CDR1 and CDR2 (germline): MDHEN, SYDVKM. Trimming took 7 bases from V and 3 from J; bases not matched to a gene: 10. The CDR3: CASTPGTGSFYEQYF. Here the CDR3 DNA reads TGTGCCAGCACCCCAGGGACAGGGAGCTTCTACGAGCAGTACTTC.

The rearrangement joins TRBV9 to TRBJ1-2, with TRBD1 identical over 8 bases. With 10 bases clipped from V and 2 bases from J, the junction kept 7 bases outside the gene matches. Germline V lookup: CDR1 SGDLS, CDR2 YYNGEE. The length of the CDR3 is 13 residues. The CDR3 DNA reads as TGTGCCTCTCGTGGGGACAGGAACTATGGCTACACCTTC. This translates into CASRGDRNYGYTF. Drawing the rest from reference TRBV9 and TRBJ1-2, the complete variable domain is DSGVTQTPKHLITATGQRVTLRCSPRSGDLSVYWYQQSLDQGLQFLIQYYNGEERAKGNILERFSAQQFPDLHSELNLSSLELGDSALYFCASRGDRNYGYTFGSGTRLTVV.

The table lists this clone with a count of one. This chain's CDR3 is CASSLHPQRVNTEAFF. The CDR3, as DNA: TGTGCCAGCAGCCTCCACCCTCAGCGGGTGAACACTGAAGCTTTCTTT. The V gene is TRBV5-5, the J gene TRBJ1-1; D gene uncertain. Germline lookup yields CDR1 SGHKS and CDR2 YYEKEE (reference sequence). This CDR3 contains 16 residues. Trimming took off 4 bases at V and 0 bases at J, with 16 bases between the two ends. Full variable domain (rest looked up from reference TRBV5-5 and TRBJ1-1): DAGVTQSPTHLIKTRGQQVTLRCSPISGHKSVSWYQQVLGQGPQFIFQYYEKEERGRGNFPDRFSARQFPNYSSELNVNALLLGDSALYLCASSLHPQRVNTEAFFGQGTRLTVV.